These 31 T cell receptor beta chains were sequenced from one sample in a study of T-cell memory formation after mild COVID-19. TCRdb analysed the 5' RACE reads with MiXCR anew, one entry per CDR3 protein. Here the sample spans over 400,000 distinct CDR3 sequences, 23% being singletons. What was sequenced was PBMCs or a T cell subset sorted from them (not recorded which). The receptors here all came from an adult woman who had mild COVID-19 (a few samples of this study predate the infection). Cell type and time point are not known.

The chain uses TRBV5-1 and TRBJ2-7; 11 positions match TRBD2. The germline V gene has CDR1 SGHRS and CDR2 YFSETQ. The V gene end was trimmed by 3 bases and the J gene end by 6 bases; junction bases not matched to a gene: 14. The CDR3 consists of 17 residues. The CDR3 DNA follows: TGCGCCAGCAGCTGGACTAGCGGGTCGTGGCTTATCGCCGAGCAGTACTTC. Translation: CASSWTSGSWLIAEQYF.

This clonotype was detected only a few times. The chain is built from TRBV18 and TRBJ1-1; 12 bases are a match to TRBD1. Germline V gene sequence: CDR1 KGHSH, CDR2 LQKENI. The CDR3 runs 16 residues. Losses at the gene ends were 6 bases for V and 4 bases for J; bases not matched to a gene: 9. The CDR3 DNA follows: TGTGCCAGCTCGCCCGGGACAGGGGGCTTTGGCACTGAAGCTTTCTTT. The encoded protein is CASSPGTGGFGTEAFF. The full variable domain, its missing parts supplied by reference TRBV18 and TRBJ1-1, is NAGVMQNPRHLVRRRGQEARLRCSPMKGHSHVYWYRQLPEEGLKFMVYLQKENIIDESGMPKERFSAEFPKEGPSILRIQQVVRGDSAAYFCASSPGTGGFGTEAFFGQGTRLTVV.

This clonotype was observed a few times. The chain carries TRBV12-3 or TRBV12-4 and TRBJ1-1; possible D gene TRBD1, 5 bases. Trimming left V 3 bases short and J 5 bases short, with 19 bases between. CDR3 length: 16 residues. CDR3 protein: CASSLGLGLLGTEAFF. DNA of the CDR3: TGTGCCAGCAGTTTGGGCCTGGGACTCTTGGGTACTGAAGCTTTCTTT.

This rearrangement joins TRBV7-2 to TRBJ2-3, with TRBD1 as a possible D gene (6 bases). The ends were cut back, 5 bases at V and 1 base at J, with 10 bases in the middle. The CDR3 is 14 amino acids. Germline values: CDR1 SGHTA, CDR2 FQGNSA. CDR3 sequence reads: CASSHGGGTDTQYF. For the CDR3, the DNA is TGTGCCAGCAGCCATGGGGGCGGCACAGATACGCAGTATTTT. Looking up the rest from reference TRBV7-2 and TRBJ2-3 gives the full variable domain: GAGVSQSPSNKVTEKGKDVELRCDPISGHTALYWYRQSLGQGLEFLIYFQGNSAPDKSGLPSDRFSAERTGGSVSTLTIQRTQQEDSAVYLCASSHGGGTDTQYFGPGTRLTVL.

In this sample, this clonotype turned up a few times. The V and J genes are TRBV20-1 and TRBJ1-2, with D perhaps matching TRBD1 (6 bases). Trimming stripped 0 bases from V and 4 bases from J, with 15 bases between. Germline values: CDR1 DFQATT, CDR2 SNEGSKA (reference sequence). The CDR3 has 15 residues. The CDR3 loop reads CSARDPSTGIYGYTF. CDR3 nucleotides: TGCAGTGCTAGAGACCCATCGACAGGAATCTATGGCTACACCTTC.

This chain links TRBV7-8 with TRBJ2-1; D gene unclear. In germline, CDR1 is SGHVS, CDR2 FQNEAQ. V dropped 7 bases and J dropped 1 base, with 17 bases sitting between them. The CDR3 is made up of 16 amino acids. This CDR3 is CASTTINRASYNEQFF. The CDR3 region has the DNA TGTGCCAGCACCACGATCAACCGGGCGTCCTACAATGAGCAGTTCTTC.

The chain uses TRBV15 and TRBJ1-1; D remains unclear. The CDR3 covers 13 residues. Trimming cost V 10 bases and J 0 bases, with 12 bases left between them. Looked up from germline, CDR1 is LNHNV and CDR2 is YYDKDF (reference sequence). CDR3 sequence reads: CARVIPMNTEAFF. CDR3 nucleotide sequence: TGTGCCAGAGTCATCCCAATGAACACTGAAGCTTTCTTT.

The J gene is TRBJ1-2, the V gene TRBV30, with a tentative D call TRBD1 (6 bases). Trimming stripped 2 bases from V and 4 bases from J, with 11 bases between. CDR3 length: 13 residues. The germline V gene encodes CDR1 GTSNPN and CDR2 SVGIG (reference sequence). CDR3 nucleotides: TGTGCCTGGAGTACCACAGGGATCTATGGCTACACCTTC. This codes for CAWSTTGIYGYTF.

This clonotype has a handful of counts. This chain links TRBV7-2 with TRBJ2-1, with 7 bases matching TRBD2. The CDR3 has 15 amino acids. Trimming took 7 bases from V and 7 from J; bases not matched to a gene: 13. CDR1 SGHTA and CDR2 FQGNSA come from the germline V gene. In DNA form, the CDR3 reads TGTGCCAGCAATCTCCTGGGGGGGGACTGGAATGAGCAGTTCTTC. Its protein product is CASNLLGGDWNEQFF.

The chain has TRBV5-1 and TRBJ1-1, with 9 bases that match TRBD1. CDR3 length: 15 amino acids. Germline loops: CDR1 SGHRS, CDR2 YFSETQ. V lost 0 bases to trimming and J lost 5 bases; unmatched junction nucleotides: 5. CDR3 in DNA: TGCGCCAGCAGCTTGGTGGGACAGGGAGGGACTGAAGCTTTCTTT. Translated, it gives CASSLVGQGGTEAFF.

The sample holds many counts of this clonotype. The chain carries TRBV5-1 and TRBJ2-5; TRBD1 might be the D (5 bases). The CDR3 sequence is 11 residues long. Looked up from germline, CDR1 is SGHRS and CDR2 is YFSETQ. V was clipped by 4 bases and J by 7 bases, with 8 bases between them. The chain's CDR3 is CASSQQATQYF. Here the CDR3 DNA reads TGCGCCAGCAGCCAACAGGCGACCCAGTACTTC. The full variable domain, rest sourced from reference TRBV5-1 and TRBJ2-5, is KAGVTQTPRYLIKTRGQQVTLSCSPISGHRSVSWYQQTPGQGLQFLFEYFSETQRNKGNFPGRFSGRQFSNSRSEMNVSTLELGDSALYLCASSQQATQYFGPGTRLLVL.

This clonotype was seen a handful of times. CDR3 nucleotides: TGTGCCAGCAGCCAATATAACAGGGGTGTAAACGAGCAGTACTTC. This gives the protein CASSQYNRGVNEQYF. J is TRBJ2-7 and V is TRBV13, with TRBD1 matching over 7 bases. Unmatched junction bases numbered 12, after V lost 5 bases and J lost 5 bases. This CDR3 is built from 15 residues. Germline values: CDR1 PRHDT, CDR2 FYEKMQ (reference sequence). The entire variable domain, with the rest obtained from reference TRBV13 and TRBJ2-7, is as follows: AAGVIQSPRHLIKEKRETATLKCYPIPRHDTVYWYQQGPGQDPQFLISFYEKMQSDKGSIPDRFSAQQFSDYHSELNMSSLELGDSALYFCASSQYNRGVNEQYFGPGTRLTVT.

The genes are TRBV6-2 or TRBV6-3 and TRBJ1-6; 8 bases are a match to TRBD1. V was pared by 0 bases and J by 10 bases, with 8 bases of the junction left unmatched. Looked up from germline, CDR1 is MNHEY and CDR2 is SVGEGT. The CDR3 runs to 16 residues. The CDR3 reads CASSYSGTGRESPLHF. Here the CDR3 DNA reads TGTGCCAGCAGTTACTCGGGGACAGGAAGAGAATCACCCCTCCACTTT.

The CDR3 loop reads CASSPPQTGIYEQYF. The CDR3 nucleotides are TGTGCCAGCTCACCACCTCAGACAGGCATCTACGAGCAGTACTTC. This sequence joins TRBV18 and TRBJ2-7, with D possibly being TRBD1 (6 bases). V was clipped by 0 bases and J by 3 bases, with 12 bases between them. The CDR3 runs to 15 residues. The germline gives CDR1 KGHSH, CDR2 LQKENI.

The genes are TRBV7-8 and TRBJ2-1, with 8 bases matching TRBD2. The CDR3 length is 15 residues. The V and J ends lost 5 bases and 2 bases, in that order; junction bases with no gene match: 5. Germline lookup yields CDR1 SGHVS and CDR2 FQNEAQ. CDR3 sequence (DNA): TGTGCCAGCAGCCCTAGTAGCGGGACCTACAATGAGCAGTTCTTC. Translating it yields CASSPSSGTYNEQFF.

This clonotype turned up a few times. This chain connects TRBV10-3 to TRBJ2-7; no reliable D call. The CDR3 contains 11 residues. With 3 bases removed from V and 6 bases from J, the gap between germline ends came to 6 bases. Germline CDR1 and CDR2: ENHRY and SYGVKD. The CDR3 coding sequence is TGTGCCATCAGTGATGATCTCGAGCAGTACTTC. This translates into CAISDDLEQYF.

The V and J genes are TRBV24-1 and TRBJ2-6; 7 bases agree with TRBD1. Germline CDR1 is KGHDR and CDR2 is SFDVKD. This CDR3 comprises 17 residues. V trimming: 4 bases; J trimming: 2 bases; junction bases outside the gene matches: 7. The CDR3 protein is CATSDRGTVAGANVLTF. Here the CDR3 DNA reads TGTGCCACCAGTGACCGTGGGACAGTCGCTGGGGCCAACGTCCTGACTTTC.

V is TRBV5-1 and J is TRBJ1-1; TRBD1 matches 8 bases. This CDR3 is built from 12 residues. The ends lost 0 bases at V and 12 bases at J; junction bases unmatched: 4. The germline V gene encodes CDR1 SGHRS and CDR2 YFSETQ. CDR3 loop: CASSLETGASFF. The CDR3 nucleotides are TGCGCCAGCAGCTTGGAGACAGGGGCATCTTTCTTT.

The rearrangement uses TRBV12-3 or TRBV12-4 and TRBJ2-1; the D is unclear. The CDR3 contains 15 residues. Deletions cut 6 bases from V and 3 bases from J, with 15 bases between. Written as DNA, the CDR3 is TGTGCCAGCAGCCCCTCTCAGGACCTCTACAATGAGCAGTTCTTC. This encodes CASSPSQDLYNEQFF.

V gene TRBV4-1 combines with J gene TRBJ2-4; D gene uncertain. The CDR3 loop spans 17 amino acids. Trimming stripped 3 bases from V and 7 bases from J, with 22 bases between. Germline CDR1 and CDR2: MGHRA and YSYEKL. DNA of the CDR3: TGCGCCAGCAGCCATCCTACGGGCCGTGGAGCACGGAACATTCAGTACTTC. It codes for CASSHPTGRGARNIQYF.

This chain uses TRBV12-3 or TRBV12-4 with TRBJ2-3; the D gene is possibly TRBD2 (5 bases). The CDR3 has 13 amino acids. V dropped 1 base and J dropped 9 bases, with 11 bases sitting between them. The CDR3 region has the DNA TGTGCCAGCAGTTTAGGGTCGCGACTAACGCAGTATTTT. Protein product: CASSLGSRLTQYF.

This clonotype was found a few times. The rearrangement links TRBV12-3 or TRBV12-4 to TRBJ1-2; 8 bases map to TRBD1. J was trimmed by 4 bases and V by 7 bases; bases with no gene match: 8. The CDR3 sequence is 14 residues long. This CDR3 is CASNNSTGVYGYTF. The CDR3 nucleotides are TGTGCCAGCAACAATTCGACAGGGGTCTATGGCTACACCTTC.

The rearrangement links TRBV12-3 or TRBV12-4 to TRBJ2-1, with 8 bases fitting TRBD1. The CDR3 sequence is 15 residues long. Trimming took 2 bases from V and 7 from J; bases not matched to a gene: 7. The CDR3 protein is CASSLRQGARNEQFF. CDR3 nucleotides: TGTGCCAGCAGTTTACGGCAGGGGGCTAGGAATGAGCAGTTCTTC.

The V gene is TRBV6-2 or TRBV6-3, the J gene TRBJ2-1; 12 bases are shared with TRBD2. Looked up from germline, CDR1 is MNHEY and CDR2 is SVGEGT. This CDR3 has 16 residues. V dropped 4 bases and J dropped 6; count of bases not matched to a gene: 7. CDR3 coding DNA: TGTGCCAGCAGTTGGACTAGCGGGAAGTTTAGCAATGAGCAGTTCTTC. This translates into CASSWTSGKFSNEQFF.

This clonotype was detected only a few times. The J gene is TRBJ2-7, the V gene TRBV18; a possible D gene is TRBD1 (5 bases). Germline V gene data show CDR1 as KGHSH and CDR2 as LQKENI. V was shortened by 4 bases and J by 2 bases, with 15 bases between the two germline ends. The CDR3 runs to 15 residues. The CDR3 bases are TGTGCCAGCTCACTGACAGAAAAATTTCCCTACGAGCAGTACTTC. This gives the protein CASSLTEKFPYEQYF.

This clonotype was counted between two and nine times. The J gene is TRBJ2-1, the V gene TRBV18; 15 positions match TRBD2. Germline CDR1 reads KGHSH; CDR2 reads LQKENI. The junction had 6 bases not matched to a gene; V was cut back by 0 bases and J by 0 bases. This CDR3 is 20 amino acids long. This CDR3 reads CASSPPGLAGGLSSYNEQFF. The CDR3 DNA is TGTGCCAGCTCACCACCGGGACTAGCGGGAGGCCTGAGCTCCTACAATGAGCAGTTCTTC.

In nucleotides, the CDR3 is TGTGCCAGCAGCGTAGACATTCCGGCAGGGGACTATGGCTACACCTTC. Translation: CASSVDIPAGDYGYTF. The chain is built from TRBV9 and TRBJ1-2; D might be TRBD1 (6 bases). This CDR3 is 16 amino acids long. CDR1 is SGDLS and CDR2 is YYNGEE in the germline V gene. Trimming shortened V by 0 bases and J by 3 bases, and 15 bases separated the two germline ends. The variable domain in full, with the rest retrieved from reference TRBV9 and TRBJ1-2, is DSGVTQTPKHLITATGQRVTLRCSPRSGDLSVYWYQQSLDQGLQFLIQYYNGEERAKGNILERFSAQQFPDLHSELNLSSLELGDSALYFCASSVDIPAGDYGYTFGSGTRLTVV.

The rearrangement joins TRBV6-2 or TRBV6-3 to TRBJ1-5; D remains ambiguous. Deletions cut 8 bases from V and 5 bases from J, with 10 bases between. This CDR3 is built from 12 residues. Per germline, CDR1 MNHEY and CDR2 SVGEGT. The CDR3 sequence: CASGTVYQPQHF. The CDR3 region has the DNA TGTGCCAGCGGAACAGTCTATCAGCCCCAGCATTTT.

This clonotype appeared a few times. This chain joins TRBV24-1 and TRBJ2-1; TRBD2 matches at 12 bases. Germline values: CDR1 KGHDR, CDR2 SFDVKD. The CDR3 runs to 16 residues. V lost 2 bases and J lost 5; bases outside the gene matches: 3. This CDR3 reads CATSDSRTSGNNEQFF. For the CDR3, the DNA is TGTGCCACCAGTGATTCGAGGACTAGCGGGAACAATGAGCAGTTCTTC.

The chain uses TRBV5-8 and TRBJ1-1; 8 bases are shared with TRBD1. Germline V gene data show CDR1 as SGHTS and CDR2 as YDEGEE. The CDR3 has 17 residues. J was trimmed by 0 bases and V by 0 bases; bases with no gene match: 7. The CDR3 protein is CASSLGRGRPMNTEAFF. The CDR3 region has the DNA TGTGCCAGCAGCTTGGGCAGGGGGCGCCCAATGAACACTGAAGCTTTCTTT.

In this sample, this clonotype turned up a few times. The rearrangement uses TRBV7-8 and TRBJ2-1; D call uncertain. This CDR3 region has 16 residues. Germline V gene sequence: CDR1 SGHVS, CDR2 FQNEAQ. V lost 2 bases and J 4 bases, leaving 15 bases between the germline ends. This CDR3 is CASSLLDGLAYNEQFF. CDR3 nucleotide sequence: TGTGCCAGCAGCTTATTAGACGGGTTAGCTTACAATGAGCAGTTCTTC.